These 13 T cell receptor beta chains originate from one sample sequenced in a study of technical replicates of blood from a handful of donors. Profiling relied on immunoSEQ multiplex PCR, and the TCRdb table lists in-frame clones only, not all of them. The repertoire consists of just over 95,000 clones, with over 85% occurring once and the leading ten covering less than 0.4%. Material for sequencing was T cells isolated from PBMCs. Receptor source: a human donor in good health.

This chain links TRBV7-9 with TRBJ2-4; TRBD1 agrees at 8 bases. Germline V gene sequence: CDR1 SEHNR, CDR2 FQNEAQ (reference sequence). This CDR3 is built from 16 residues. V dropped 4 bases and J dropped 2; count of bases not matched to a gene: 7. In DNA form, the CDR3 reads TGTGCCAGCAGCTCCGCCGCAGGGGGCCCCAAAAACATTCAGTACTTC. As protein: CASSSAAGGPKNIQYF. Full variable domain (outside the CDR3, taken from reference TRBV7-9 and TRBJ2-4): DTGVSQNPRHKITKRGQNVTFRCDPISEHNRLYWYRQTLGQGPEFLTYFQNEAQLEKSRLLSDRFSAERPKGSFSTLEIQRTEQGDSAMYLCASSSAAGGPKNIQYFGAGTRLSVL.

The rearrangement joins TRBV7-2 to TRBJ2-7, with D perhaps TRBD2 (6 bases). Per the germline V gene, CDR1 is SGHTA and CDR2 is FQGNSA. V was trimmed by 1 base and J by 2 bases, leaving 6 bases between them. The CDR3 spans 13 residues. The CDR3 coding sequence is TGTGCCAGCAGCTTAGGACTAGCCTACGAGCAGTACTTC. Encoded protein: CASSLGLAYEQYF.

A single count supports this clone. The chain recombines TRBV18 with TRBJ2-6, with 7 bases lining up with TRBD1. J gave up 2 bases and V 3 bases, and 4 bases lay outside the gene matches. The germline V gene has CDR1 KGHSH and CDR2 LQKENI. CDR3 length equals 16 residues. The CDR3 spells CASSPDRAAGANVLTF. The CDR3 DNA is TGTGCCAGCTCACCCGACAGGGCGGCTGGGGCCAACGTCCTGACTTTC.

The rearrangement links TRBV5-1 to TRBJ1-1; 7 bases map to TRBD1. V lost 3 bases, J lost 1 base, and 12 bases stayed unmatched. The CDR3 spans 17 residues. Germline loops: CDR1 SGHRS, CDR2 YFSETQ. In DNA form, the CDR3 reads TGCGCCAGCAGCTGGAGAGCACCGGGACAGCCGAACACTGAAGCTTTCTTT. Translating gives CASSWRAPGQPNTEAFF.

This chain uses TRBV5-4 with TRBJ1-5, with D perhaps matching TRBD1 (5 bases). V was clipped by 1 base and J by 7 bases, with 12 bases between them. This CDR3 is built from 14 residues. CDR1 is SGHNT, CDR2 YYREEE, per germline (reference sequence). CDR3 DNA: TGTGCCAGCAGCTTGTCAGGGCCAGGCCAGCCCCAGCATTTT. This sequence encodes CASSLSGPGQPQHF.

V gene TRBV7-2 combines with J gene TRBJ2-1, with unresolved D. Trimming shortened V by 0 bases and J by 8 bases, and 8 bases separated the two germline ends. This CDR3 spans 13 amino acids. Germline loops: CDR1 SGHTA, CDR2 FQGNSA. The CDR3 DNA sequence: TGTGCCAGCAGCTTAGCGCGTATCTATGAGCAGTTCTTC. Its translation: CASSLARIYEQFF.

This clone showed up just a few times. The chain employs TRBV18 and TRBJ2-1; 9 bases are shared with TRBD2. Germline V lookup: CDR1 KGHSH, CDR2 LQKENI. J was trimmed by 2 bases and V by 2 bases; bases with no gene match: 4. CDR3 length: 16 residues. The CDR3 DNA reads as TGTGCCAGCTCACCAAGGGGACTAGCAACCTACAATGAGCAGTTCTTC. It encodes CASSPRGLATYNEQFF.

The V gene is TRBV18, the J gene TRBJ1-4; D unclear. Germline-derived CDR1 and CDR2 are KGHSH and LQKENI. The CDR3 sequence is 16 residues long. Trimming took off 1 base at V and 0 bases at J, with 9 bases between the two ends. Written as DNA, the CDR3 is TGTGCCAGCTCACCACGAACACCAACAACTAATGAAAAACTGTTTTTT. Its translation is CASSPRTPTTNEKLFF.

The V gene is TRBV4-3, the J gene TRBJ2-7, with a possible D match to TRBD1 (6 bases). Germline values: CDR1 LGHNA, CDR2 YSLEER. CDR3 length equals 15 residues. Trimming cost V 4 bases and J 4 bases, with 17 bases left between them. The CDR3 spells CASSPGHASLYEQYF. The DNA for the CDR3 is TGCGCCAGCAGCCCGGGACACGCAAGCCTTTACGAGCAGTACTTC.

The genes are TRBV18 and TRBJ1-4, with TRBD1 matching 9 bases. Trimming at V came to 3 bases and at J to 8 bases, leaving 4 bases not matched to a gene. The CDR3 covers 14 residues. Germline values: CDR1 KGHSH, CDR2 LQKENI. CDR3 residues: CASSPGTGPEKLFF. CDR3 coding DNA: TGTGCCAGCTCACCGGGGACAGGGCCCGAAAAACTGTTTTTT.

This chain connects TRBV6-6 to TRBJ1-2; 11 bases map to TRBD1. This CDR3 region has 14 residues. Germline assignment: CDR1 MNHNY and CDR2 SVGAGI (reference sequence). V gave up 6 bases and J gave up 7 bases; unmatched junction bases: 7. The chain's CDR3 is CASSRGQGVVGYTF. The CDR3 DNA follows: TGTGCCAGCAGCAGGGGACAGGGGGTGGTTGGCTACACCTTC.

The gene calls are TRBV5-6 and TRBJ1-3; 9 nucleotides match TRBD1. J gave up 1 base and V 3 bases, and 2 bases lay outside the gene matches. CDR1 is SGHDT, CDR2 YYEEEE, per germline. CDR3 length equals 15 residues. CDR3 sequence reads: CASSYRGHSGNTIYF. As DNA, the CDR3 is TGTGCCAGCAGCTACAGGGGGCATTCTGGAAACACCATATATTTT.

The chain joins TRBV6-5 to TRBJ2-7; 13 positions agree with TRBD2. The CDR3 is made up of 15 amino acids. V gave up 4 bases and J gave up 1 base; unmatched junction bases: 1. CDR1 and CDR2 from the germline V gene are MNHEY and SVGAGI. The CDR3 is CASSWGLAGSYEQYF. CDR3 DNA sequence: TGTGCCAGCAGTTGGGGACTAGCGGGATCCTACGAGCAGTACTTC.